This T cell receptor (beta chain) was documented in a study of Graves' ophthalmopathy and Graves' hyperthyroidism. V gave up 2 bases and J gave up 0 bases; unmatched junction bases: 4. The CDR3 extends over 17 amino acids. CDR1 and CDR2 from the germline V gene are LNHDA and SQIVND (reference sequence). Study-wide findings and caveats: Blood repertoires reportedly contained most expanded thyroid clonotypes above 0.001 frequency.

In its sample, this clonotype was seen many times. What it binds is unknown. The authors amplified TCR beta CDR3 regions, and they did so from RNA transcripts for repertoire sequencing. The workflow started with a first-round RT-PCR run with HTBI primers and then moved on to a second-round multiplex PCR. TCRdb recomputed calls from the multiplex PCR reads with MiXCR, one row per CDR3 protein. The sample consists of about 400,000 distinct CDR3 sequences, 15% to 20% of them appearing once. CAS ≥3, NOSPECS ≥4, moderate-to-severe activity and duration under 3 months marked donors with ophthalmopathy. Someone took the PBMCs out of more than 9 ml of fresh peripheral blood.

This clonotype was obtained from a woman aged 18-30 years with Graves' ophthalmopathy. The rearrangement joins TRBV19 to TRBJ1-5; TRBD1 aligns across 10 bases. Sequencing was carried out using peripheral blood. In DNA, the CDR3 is TGTGCCAGTAGTATAAGGGACAGGGGACGTAGCAATCAGCCCCAGCATTTT. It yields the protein CASSIRDRGRSNQPQHF.